A single sample is the source of the 10 T cell receptor beta chains below, sequenced in a study of blood T cell repertoires in COVID-19 (dated by TCRdb to 2018 to 2020). Library construction relied on the immunoSEQ multiplex PCR assay. As stored in TCRdb, this immuneACCESS dataset retains in-frame rearrangements with V and J assigned. A fraction of the clones does not appear; measured against another copy, unresolved V genes explain less than half of the discrepancy, and the remainder lacks a known reason. The sample table records around 46,000 clones; 65% to 85% of these occur just once. The top ten constitute roughly 50% of the sample. Material for sequencing was peripheral blood. The receptors were gathered from a man between 65 and 85 years old with acute or convalescent COVID-19.

The rearrangement uses TRBV7-2 and TRBJ2-1; a weak D match, TRBD1 (6 bases). V dropped 5 bases and J dropped 12 bases, with 17 bases sitting between them. CDR1 and CDR2 from the germline V gene are SGHTA and FQGNSA. This CDR3 is 13 amino acids long. The CDR3 nucleotides are TGTGCCAGCAGCACAGGGCCGGACGTTGGGCAGTTCTTC. Its protein is CASSTGPDVGQFF.

The chain joins TRBV28 to TRBJ1-5; D unclear. Germline assignment: CDR1 MDHEN and CDR2 SYDVKM. The CDR3 is 15 residues long. V was clipped by 5 bases and J by 6 bases, with 17 bases between them. CDR3 coding DNA: TGTGCCAGCAGTGGCGGGTTCTTAGGCGGTCAGCCCCAGCATTTT. It specifies CASSGGFLGGQPQHF.

The chain has TRBV7-2 and TRBJ1-2; D is perhaps TRBD1 (5 bases). V lost 4 bases, J lost 2 bases, and 11 bases lay in between. The CDR3 extends over 14 amino acids. Germline V lookup: CDR1 SGHTA, CDR2 FQGNSA. CDR3 residues: CASSSRDSNYGYTF. The CDR3 nucleotides are TGTGCCAGCAGCTCTCGGGACTCGAACTATGGCTACACCTTC.

V is TRBV27 and J is TRBJ2-7; 7 bases match TRBD2. The CDR3 is 16 residues long. Germline CDR1 and CDR2: MNHEY and SMNVEV (reference sequence). V lost 0 bases to trimming and J lost 1 base; unmatched junction nucleotides: 6. This chain's CDR3 is CASSLSGGGRSYEQYF. CDR3 bases: TGTGCCAGCAGTTTATCGGGCGGGGGTCGATCCTACGAGCAGTACTTC.

This clone is a singleton in its sample. V is TRBV25-1 and J is TRBJ1-4; 8 bases fit TRBD1. The germline V gene encodes CDR1 MGHDK and CDR2 SYGVNS. J lost 8 bases, V lost 6 bases, and 8 bases had no gene match. This CDR3 has 14 amino acids. CDR3 nucleotide sequence: TGTGCCAGCAGGGACGACAGGGGTTCCGAAAAACTGTTTTTT. It specifies CASRDDRGSEKLFF.

This rearrangement joins TRBV11-2 to TRBJ2-5, with 7 bases fitting TRBD1. The CDR3 runs 13 residues. Germline values: CDR1 SGHAT, CDR2 FQNNGV. The junction had 7 bases not matched to a gene; V was cut back by 5 bases and J by 7 bases. CDR3: CASSHGQERTQYF. CDR3 bases: TGTGCCAGCAGCCACGGACAGGAGCGGACCCAGTACTTC.

This chain connects TRBV7-9 to TRBJ2-1; TRBD2 agrees at 11 bases. The ends lost 3 bases at V and 7 bases at J; junction bases unmatched: 5. This CDR3 region has 15 residues. Germline V gene data show CDR1 as SEHNR and CDR2 as FQNEAQ (reference sequence). The CDR3 loop is CASSFRSGGENEQFF. The CDR3 DNA reads TGTGCCAGCAGCTTTCGTAGCGGGGGGGAGAATGAGCAGTTCTTC.

V usage is TRBV27 and J usage is TRBJ2-1; D is ambiguous. Germline CDR1 MNHEY, CDR2 SMNVEV (reference sequence). Trimming stripped 3 bases from V and 4 bases from J, with 7 bases between. This CDR3 has 13 residues. The CDR3 DNA reads TGTGCCAGCAGTTTTTTGTCTTACAATGAGCAGTTCTTC. This codes for CASSFLSYNEQFF.

This clone was seen a handful of times. The rearrangement joins TRBV5-1 to TRBJ2-2; D uncertain. The length of the CDR3 is 16 residues. Germline CDR1 and CDR2: SGHRS and YFSETQ. Trimming removed 0 bases at V and 2 bases at J, with 11 bases between. CDR3 in amino acids: CASSLGASTNTGELFF. CDR3 nucleotide sequence: TGCGCCAGCAGCTTGGGGGCCAGTACTAACACCGGGGAGCTGTTTTTT. The variable domain in full, completed from reference TRBV5-1 and TRBJ2-2, reads KAGVTQTPRYLIKTRGQQVTLSCSPISGHRSVSWYQQTPGQGLQFLFEYFSETQRNKGNFPGRFSGRQFSNSRSEMNVSTLELGDSALYLCASSLGASTNTGELFFGEGSRLTVL.

This clone was recorded only once. The chain couples TRBV3-1 (or the pseudogene TRBV3-2) to TRBJ1-1, with D uncertain. The CDR3 sequence is 13 residues long. Germline-derived CDR1 and CDR2 are LGHDT and YNNKEL (reference sequence). Trimming left V 6 bases short and J 9 bases short, with 17 bases between. CDR3 sequence reads: CASSSPTGSQAFF. The DNA for the CDR3 is TGTGCCAGCAGTTCCCCGACGGGATCTCAAGCTTTCTTT.